Below, 21 T cell receptor beta chains from the same sample are listed, as sequenced in a study of shared clonotypes between healthy human individuals. Only in-frame clones appear in the TCRdb table, and some are missing; sequencing was by immunoSEQ multiplex PCR. The sample consists of hundreds of thousands of clones, around 90% of them appearing once. Sequenced: memory CD8+ T cells sorted from blood. The subset: CD45RO+ cells pooled with CCR7-negative TemRA cells. These receptors were collected from a young man in good health.

The rearrangement links TRBV27 to TRBJ2-7, with D possibly TRBD1 on 6 matching bases. This CDR3 contains 12 residues. V shed 5 bases and J shed 7 bases, with 12 bases lying between them. Per germline, CDR1 MNHEY and CDR2 SMNVEV (reference sequence). CDR3 nucleotide sequence: TGTGCCAGCAGTGCCACAGGGTTTGAGCAGTACTTC. It specifies CASSATGFEQYF.

The rearrangement uses TRBV7-9 and TRBJ2-2; possibly TRBD1 for D (5 bases). Germline V CDR1 and CDR2: SEHNR, FQNEAQ (reference sequence). Trimming removed 1 base from V and 4 bases from J, with 7 bases in between. The CDR3 loop spans 14 amino acids. The CDR3: CASSLVQGTGELFF. CDR3 bases: TGTGCCAGCAGCTTAGTTCAGGGCACCGGGGAGCTGTTTTTT.

The chain is built from TRBV7-9 and TRBJ2-5; D unresolved. The CDR3 has 15 residues. V was clipped by 4 bases and J by 1 base, with 13 bases between them. Germline CDR1 SEHNR, CDR2 FQNEAQ (reference sequence). CDR3 DNA sequence: TGTGCCAGCAGCTCTAGGGCGGATTCCCAAGAGACCCAGTACTTC. Protein sequence: CASSSRADSQETQYF.

V usage is TRBV7-9 and J usage is TRBJ2-4; D may be TRBD1 (11 bases). Per germline, CDR1 SEHNR and CDR2 FQNEAQ (reference sequence). Trimming cost V 5 bases and J 5 bases, with 19 bases left between them. The CDR3 extends over 16 amino acids. DNA for the CDR3: TGTGCCAGCAGCCCTAGCGGGGGACAGGGGGAAAACATTCAGTACTTC. It codes for CASSPSGGQGENIQYF. The full variable domain, with the rest looked up from reference TRBV7-9 and TRBJ2-4, is DTGVSQNPRHKITKRGQNVTFRCDPISEHNRLYWYRQTLGQGPEFLTYFQNEAQLEKSRLLSDRFSAERPKGSFSTLEIQRTEQGDSAMYLCASSPSGGQGENIQYFGAGTRLSVL.

The CDR3 nucleotides are TGTGCCAGCAGTTACGGACTAGCACTAACCTACGAGCAGTACTTC. Translating gives CASSYGLALTYEQYF. The chain combines TRBV27 with TRBJ2-7; 8 positions agree with TRBD2. CDR1 and CDR2 (germline): MNHEY, SMNVEV (reference sequence). Unmatched junction bases numbered 7, after V lost 4 bases and J lost 2 bases. The length of the CDR3 is 15 residues.

This chain uses TRBV19 with TRBJ2-7; 7 nucleotides align to TRBD1. The V segment lost 5 bases and the J segment 2 bases; nucleotides outside the gene matches: 0. Germline CDR1 and CDR2: LNHDA and SQIVND (reference sequence). The CDR3 runs to 12 residues. This CDR3 is CASSDRAYEQYF. The CDR3 DNA is TGTGCCAGTAGTGACAGGGCCTACGAGCAGTACTTC. Supplemented by reference TRBV19 and TRBJ2-7, the full variable domain reads DGGITQSPKYLFRKEGQNVTLSCEQNLNHDAMYWYRQDPGQGLRLIYYSQIVNDFQKGDIAEGYSVSREKKESFPLTVTSAQKNPTAFYLCASSDRAYEQYFGPGTRLTVT.

This chain connects TRBV28 to TRBJ2-3, with TRBD2 identical over 14 bases. The CDR3 contains 20 residues. Germline CDR1 reads MDHEN; CDR2 reads SYDVKM. V trimming: 5 bases; J trimming: 0 bases; junction bases outside the gene matches: 13. CDR3 loop: CASSHTGTSGSGISTDTQYF. The CDR3 DNA reads as TGTGCCAGCAGTCACACAGGGACTAGCGGGAGCGGGATAAGCACAGATACGCAGTATTTT. Looking up the rest from reference TRBV28 and TRBJ2-3 gives the full variable domain: DVKVTQSSRYLVKRTGEKVFLECVQDMDHENMFWYRQDPGLGLRLIYFSYDVKMKEKGDIPEGYSVSREKKERFSLILESASTNQTSMYLCASSHTGTSGSGISTDTQYFGPGTRLTVL.

The rearrangement links TRBV5-1 to TRBJ2-7; a weak D match, TRBD1 (7 bases). The CDR3 runs to 14 residues. Germline lookup yields CDR1 SGHRS and CDR2 YFSETQ. Trimming stripped 2 bases from V and 3 bases from J, with 12 bases between. The CDR3 sequence is CASSFWQGGYEQYF. The CDR3 DNA is TGCGCCAGCAGCTTTTGGCAGGGGGGCTACGAGCAGTACTTC.

In nucleotides, the CDR3 is TGTGCCAGCACCCTGACTGGGGACAATAGGAATGAGCAGTTCTTC. This translates into CASTLTGDNRNEQFF. V gene TRBV7-2 combines with J gene TRBJ2-1; maybe TRBD1 (6 bases). Between the trimmed V and J ends, which lost 7 bases and 7 bases, there was a span of 20 bases. Germline CDR1 and CDR2: SGHTA and FQGNSA. The CDR3 is made up of 15 amino acids.

The chain links TRBV9 to TRBJ2-2; TRBD1 or TRBD2 may be the D gene (5 bases each). CDR1 and CDR2 from the germline V gene are SGDLS and YYNGEE. Trimming pared 0 bases from V and 5 bases from J, leaving 8 bases between. This CDR3 contains 14 residues. CDR3 in DNA: TGTGCCAGCAGCGTAGGGGGGATGACCGGGGAGCTGTTTTTT. Amino acid sequence: CASSVGGMTGELFF.

V gene TRBV7-9 combines with J gene TRBJ2-7; 11 bases agree with TRBD2. V shed 5 bases and J 3 bases; nucleotides not matched to a gene: 9. This CDR3 contains 16 residues. Looked up from germline, CDR1 is SEHNR and CDR2 is FQNEAQ (reference sequence). CDR3 region: CASSTGTSGSFYEQYF. The DNA of the CDR3 is TGTGCCAGCAGCACTGGGACTAGCGGAAGTTTCTACGAGCAGTACTTC.

V gene TRBV19 combines with J gene TRBJ2-7; 9 bases match TRBD1. J lost 6 bases, V lost 2 bases, and 5 bases had no gene match. Germline lookup yields CDR1 LNHDA and CDR2 SQIVND (reference sequence). This CDR3 region has 14 residues. CDR3 DNA: TGTGCCAGTAGTATACTGGGACAGGGAGTCGAGCAGTACTTC. Amino acids: CASSILGQGVEQYF.

The J gene is TRBJ1-1, the V gene TRBV9, with TRBD1 matching over 9 bases. The trim removed 2 bases at V and 0 bases at J, leaving 8 bases unmatched. There are 17 residues in the CDR3. Germline loops: CDR1 SGDLS, CDR2 YYNGEE. Here the CDR3 reads CASSVWDRVNLNTEAFF. The CDR3 DNA sequence: TGTGCCAGCAGCGTGTGGGACAGGGTAAATTTGAACACTGAAGCTTTCTTT.

The rearrangement links TRBV6-5 to TRBJ2-7; tentative D call: TRBD1 (6 bases). With 1 base removed from V and 5 bases from J, the gap between germline ends came to 15 bases. This CDR3 contains 15 residues. CDR1 and CDR2 from the germline V gene are MNHEY and SVGAGI. The CDR3 nucleotides are TGTGCCAGCAGTTACTTCCAGGGGTCTAGGAACGAGCAGTACTTC. It codes for CASSYFQGSRNEQYF.

This sequence joins TRBV7-6 and TRBJ2-2; TRBD2 aligns across 14 bases. The V and J ends lost 0 bases and 6 bases, in that order; junction bases with no gene match: 6. This CDR3 contains 18 residues. Per germline, CDR1 SGHVS and CDR2 FNYEAQ. CDR3 sequence (DNA): TGTGCCAGCAGCTTAGCATCAGGGACTAGCGGGAGACCCGGGGAGCTGTTTTTT. Amino acid sequence: CASSLASGTSGRPGELFF.

The chain combines TRBV9 with TRBJ2-7; tentatively, D is TRBD1 or TRBD2 (5 bases each). Looked up from germline, CDR1 is SGDLS and CDR2 is YYNGEE. V lost 1 base to trimming and J lost 7 bases, with 18 bases between them. The CDR3 extends over 15 amino acids. The CDR3 sequence is CASSVSNEGLEEQYF. As DNA, the CDR3 is TGTGCCAGCAGCGTAAGCAACGAGGGGCTTGAAGAGCAGTACTTC.

For this clone: This same CDR3 is encoded by further DNA sequences in the sample. The J gene is TRBJ2-5, the V gene TRBV11-2; D not certain. Between the trimmed V and J ends, which lost 1 base and 5 bases, there was a span of 2 bases. CDR1 and CDR2 (germline): SGHAT, FQNNGV. CDR3 length equals 11 residues. The CDR3 bases are TGTGCCAGCAGCTTAGCGGAGACCCAGTACTTC. Protein product: CASSLAETQYF.

V usage is TRBV4-3 and J usage is TRBJ2-7, with D unresolved. CDR1 is LGHNA, CDR2 YSLEER, per germline. Trimming shortened V by 1 base and J by 1 base, and 5 bases separated the two germline ends. CDR3 length: 13 residues. CDR3 DNA: TGCGCCAGCAGCCAAGCAAGATCCTACGAGCAGTACTTC. This gives the protein CASSQARSYEQYF.

The rearrangement uses TRBV7-3 and TRBJ1-2, with 8 bases matching TRBD1. Germline assignment: CDR1 SGHTA and CDR2 FQGTGA. This CDR3 is 15 amino acids long. Unmatched junction bases numbered 8, after V lost 8 bases and J lost 0 bases. CDR3 in amino acids: CASVDRAWPNYGYTF. In DNA form, the CDR3 reads TGTGCCAGCGTGGACAGGGCTTGGCCTAACTATGGCTACACCTTC.

The chain is built from TRBV10-3 and TRBJ2-3; the D is unclear. This CDR3 has 12 residues. V gave up 1 base and J gave up 6 bases, with 5 bases separating them. CDR1 and CDR2 from the germline V gene are ENHRY and SYGVKD. The CDR3 DNA reads as TGTGCCATCAGTGAGTATCTGGATACGCAGTATTTT. This gives the protein CAISEYLDTQYF.

V and J are TRBV28 and TRBJ1-1; no definite D call. This CDR3 has 13 amino acids. Per germline, CDR1 MDHEN and CDR2 SYDVKM. V was trimmed by 10 bases and J by 2 bases, leaving 14 bases between them. The CDR3 is CAIQITGNTEAFF. CDR3 DNA: TGTGCCATACAGATTACGGGTAACACTGAAGCTTTCTTT.